The source of this T cell receptor (beta chain) is a study of blood T cell repertoires in COVID-19. Looking at the study overall: The United States, Italy and Spain provided the acute and convalescent COVID-19 samples. Sources were T cells, B-cell-depleted T cells, or PBMCs; the material itself was cDNA or gDNA.

The V gene's germline CDR1 is SGHKS and CDR2 YYEKEE (reference sequence). The ends were cut back, 4 bases at V and 8 bases at J, with 15 bases in the middle. CDR3 size: 13 residues. As processed by the authors: Scientists estimated how many nucleated cells there were by amplifying reference gene primers. Clones were read by immunoSEQ multiplex PCR, and TCRdb kept only the in-frame ones, dropping some. That table is the source of V, J and clone size, and D and trimming were worked out from the DNA. The sample consists of about 110,000 clones, about 85% of them appearing once. The TCR originated in a human donor in a cohort sampled during active COVID-19. This chain connects TRBV5-5 to TRBJ1-2; a weak D match, TRBD1 (5 bases). The sequencing input was peripheral blood. The CDR3 nucleotides read TGTGCCAGCAGCGCCGCTGCAGGGTTGGGCTACACCTTC. It yields the protein CASSAAAGLGYTF.